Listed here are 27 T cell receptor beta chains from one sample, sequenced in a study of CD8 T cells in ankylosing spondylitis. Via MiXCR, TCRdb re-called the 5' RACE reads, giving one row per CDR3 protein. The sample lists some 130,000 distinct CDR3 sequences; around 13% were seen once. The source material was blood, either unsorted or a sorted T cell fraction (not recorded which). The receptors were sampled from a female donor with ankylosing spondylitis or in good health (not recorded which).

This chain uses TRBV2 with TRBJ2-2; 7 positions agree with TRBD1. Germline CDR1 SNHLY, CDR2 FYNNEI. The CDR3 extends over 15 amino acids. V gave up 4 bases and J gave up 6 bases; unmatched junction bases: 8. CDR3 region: CASSATGSIAGELFF. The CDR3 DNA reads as TGTGCCAGCAGTGCGACAGGGTCAATTGCCGGGGAGCTGTTTTTT.

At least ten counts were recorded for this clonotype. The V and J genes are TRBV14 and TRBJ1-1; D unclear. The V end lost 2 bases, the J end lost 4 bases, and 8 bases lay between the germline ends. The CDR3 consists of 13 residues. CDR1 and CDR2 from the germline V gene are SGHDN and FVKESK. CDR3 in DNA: TGTGCCAGCAGCCAACGGCCGGTCACTGAAGCTTTCTTT. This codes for CASSQRPVTEAFF.

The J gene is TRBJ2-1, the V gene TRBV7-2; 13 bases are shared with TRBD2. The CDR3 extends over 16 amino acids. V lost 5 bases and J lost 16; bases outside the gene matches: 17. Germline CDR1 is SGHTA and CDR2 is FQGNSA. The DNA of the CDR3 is TGTGCCAGCAGCCCGCAGACTAGCGGGGGGTACCAGGTCGCTTTCTTC. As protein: CASSPQTSGGYQVAFF.

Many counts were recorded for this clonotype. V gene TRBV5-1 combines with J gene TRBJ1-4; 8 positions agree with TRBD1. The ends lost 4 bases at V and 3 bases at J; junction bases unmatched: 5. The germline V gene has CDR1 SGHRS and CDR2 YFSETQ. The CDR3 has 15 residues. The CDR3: CASSPDRAANEKLFF. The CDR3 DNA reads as TGCGCCAGCAGCCCGGACAGGGCGGCTAATGAAAAACTGTTTTTT.

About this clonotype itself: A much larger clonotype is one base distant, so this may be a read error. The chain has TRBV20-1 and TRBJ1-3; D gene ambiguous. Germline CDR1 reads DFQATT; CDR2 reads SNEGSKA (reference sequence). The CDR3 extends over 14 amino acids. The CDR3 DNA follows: TGCAGTGCTAGTTTCCAGGAAGCCGCGCACACCACATATTTT. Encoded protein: CSASFQEAAHTTYF.

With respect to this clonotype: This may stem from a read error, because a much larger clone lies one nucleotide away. The CDR3 DNA follows: TGTGCCAGCAGCTTAGGTGGTTCGGACAGGGAGTATGGCTACACCTTC. Its translation: CASSLGGSDREYGYTF. The J gene is TRBJ1-2, the V gene TRBV7-2; 8 bases line up with TRBD1. CDR3 length: 16 residues. Trimming cost V 1 base and J 5 bases; bases outside gene matches: 9. The germline gives CDR1 SGHTA, CDR2 FQGNSA.

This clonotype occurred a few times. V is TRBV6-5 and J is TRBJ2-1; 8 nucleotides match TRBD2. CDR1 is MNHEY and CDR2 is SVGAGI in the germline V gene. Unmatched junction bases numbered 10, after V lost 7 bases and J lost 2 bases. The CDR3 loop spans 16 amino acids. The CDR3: CASITGGLSPYNEQFF. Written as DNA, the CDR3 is TGTGCCAGCATTACGGGGGGGCTTTCCCCCTACAATGAGCAGTTCTTC.

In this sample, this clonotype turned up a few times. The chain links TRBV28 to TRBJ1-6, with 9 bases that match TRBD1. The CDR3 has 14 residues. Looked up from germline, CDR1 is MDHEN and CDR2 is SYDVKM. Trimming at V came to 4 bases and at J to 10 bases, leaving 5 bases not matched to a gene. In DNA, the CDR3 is TGTGCCAGCAGTTGGGGACAGGGCAAATCACCCCTCCACTTT. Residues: CASSWGQGKSPLHF.

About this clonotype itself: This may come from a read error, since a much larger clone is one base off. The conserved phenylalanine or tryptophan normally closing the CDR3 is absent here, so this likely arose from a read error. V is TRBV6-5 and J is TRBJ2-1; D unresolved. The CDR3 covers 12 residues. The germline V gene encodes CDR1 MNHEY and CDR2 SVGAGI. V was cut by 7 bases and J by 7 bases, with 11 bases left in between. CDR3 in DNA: TGTGCCAGCACCCAAGGTGGAAATGAGCAGTTCCTC. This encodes CASTQGGNEQFL.

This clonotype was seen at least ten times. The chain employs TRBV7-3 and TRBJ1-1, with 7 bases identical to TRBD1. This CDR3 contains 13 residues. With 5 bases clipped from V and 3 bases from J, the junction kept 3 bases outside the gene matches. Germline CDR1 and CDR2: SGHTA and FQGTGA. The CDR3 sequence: CASSVDRDTEAFF. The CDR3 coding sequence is TGTGCCAGCAGCGTTGACAGGGACACTGAAGCTTTCTTT.

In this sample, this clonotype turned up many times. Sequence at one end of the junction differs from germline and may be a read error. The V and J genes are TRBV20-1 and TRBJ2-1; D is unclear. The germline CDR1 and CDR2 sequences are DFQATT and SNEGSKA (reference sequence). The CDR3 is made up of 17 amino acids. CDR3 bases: TGCAGTGCTCGAGACGTCGCTAGTGGGTCAGATTCCAATGAGCAGTTCTTC. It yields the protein CSARDVASGSDSNEQFF.

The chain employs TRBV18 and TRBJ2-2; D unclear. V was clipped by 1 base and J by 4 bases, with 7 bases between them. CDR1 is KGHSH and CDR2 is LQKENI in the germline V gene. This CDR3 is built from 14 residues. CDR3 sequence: CASSPRQLTGELFF. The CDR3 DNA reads TGTGCCAGCTCACCACGCCAGCTCACCGGGGAGCTGTTTTTT. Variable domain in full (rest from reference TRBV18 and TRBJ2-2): NAGVMQNPRHLVRRRGQEARLRCSPMKGHSHVYWYRQLPEEGLKFMVYLQKENIIDESGMPKERFSAEFPKEGPSILRIQQVVRGDSAAYFCASSPRQLTGELFFGEGSRLTVL.

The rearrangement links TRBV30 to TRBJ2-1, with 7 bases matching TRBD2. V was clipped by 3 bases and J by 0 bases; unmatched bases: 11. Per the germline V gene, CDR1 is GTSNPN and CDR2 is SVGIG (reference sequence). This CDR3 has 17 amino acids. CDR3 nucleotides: TGTGCCTGGAGACGGACTAGGAGCGATAGCTCCTACAATGAGCAGTTCTTC. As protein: CAWRRTRSDSSYNEQFF.

This CDR3 reads CASSGQRGAPNTGELFF. CDR3 nucleotide sequence: TGTGCCAGCAGTGGTCAGCGGGGGGCCCCAAACACCGGGGAGCTGTTTTTT. V is TRBV2 and J is TRBJ2-2, with TRBD2 identical over 9 bases. V lost 4 bases, J lost 2 bases, and 8 bases stayed unmatched. The CDR3 has 17 residues. Germline V gene data show CDR1 as SNHLY and CDR2 as FYNNEI.

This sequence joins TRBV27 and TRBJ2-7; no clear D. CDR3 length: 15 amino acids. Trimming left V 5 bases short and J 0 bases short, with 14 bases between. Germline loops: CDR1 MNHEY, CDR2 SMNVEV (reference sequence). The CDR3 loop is CASSPRTGFSYEQYF. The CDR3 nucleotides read TGTGCCAGCAGTCCAAGGACGGGTTTCTCCTACGAGCAGTACTTC.

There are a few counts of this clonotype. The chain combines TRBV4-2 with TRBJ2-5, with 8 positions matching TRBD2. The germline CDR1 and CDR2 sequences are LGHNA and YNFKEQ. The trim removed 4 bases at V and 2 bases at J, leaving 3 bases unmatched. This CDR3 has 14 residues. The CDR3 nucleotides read TGTGCCAGCAGCCGACCGGGAGGGCAAGAGACCCAGTACTTC. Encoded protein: CASSRPGGQETQYF.

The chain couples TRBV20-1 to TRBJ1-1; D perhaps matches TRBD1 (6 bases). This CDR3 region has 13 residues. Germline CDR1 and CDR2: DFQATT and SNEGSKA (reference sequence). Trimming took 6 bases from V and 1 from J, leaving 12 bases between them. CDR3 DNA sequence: TGCAGTGCGGGTAGGGGGGGGAACACTGAAGCTTTCTTT. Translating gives CSAGRGGNTEAFF.

The CDR3 sequence: CASNNLARGGGNYGYTF. The CDR3 nucleotides read TGTGCCAGCAACAACCTGGCCAGGGGGGGCGGGAACTATGGCTACACCTTC. V usage is TRBV12-3 or TRBV12-4 and J usage is TRBJ1-2, with 7 bases fitting TRBD1. CDR3 length: 17 residues. Losses at the gene ends were 7 bases for V and 2 bases for J; bases not matched to a gene: 16.

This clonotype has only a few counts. DNA of the CDR3: TGTGCCAGCAGTAGACAGGGACGTGATGAAAAACTGTTTTTT. It yields the protein CASSRQGRDEKLFF. The chain links TRBV27 to TRBJ1-4, with 7 bases lining up with TRBD1. In germline, CDR1 is MNHEY, CDR2 SMNVEV (reference sequence). There are 14 residues in the CDR3. The J segment lost 6 bases and the V segment lost 5 bases, leaving 6 bases of the junction unmatched.

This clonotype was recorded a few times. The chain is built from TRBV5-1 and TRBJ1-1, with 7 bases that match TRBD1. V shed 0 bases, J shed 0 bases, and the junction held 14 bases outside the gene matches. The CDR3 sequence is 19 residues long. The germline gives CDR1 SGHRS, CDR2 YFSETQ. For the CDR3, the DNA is TGCGCCAGCAGCTTGGCCCCCCGGACAGGTCAGGGAATGAACACTGAAGCTTTCTTT. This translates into CASSLAPRTGQGMNTEAFF.

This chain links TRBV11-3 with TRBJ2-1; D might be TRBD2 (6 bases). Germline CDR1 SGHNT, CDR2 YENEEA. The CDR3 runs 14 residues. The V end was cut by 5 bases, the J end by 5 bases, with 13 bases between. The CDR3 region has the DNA TGTGCCAGCAGCCATAGCGGTAGTAACAATGAGCAGTTCTTC. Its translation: CASSHSGSNNEQFF.

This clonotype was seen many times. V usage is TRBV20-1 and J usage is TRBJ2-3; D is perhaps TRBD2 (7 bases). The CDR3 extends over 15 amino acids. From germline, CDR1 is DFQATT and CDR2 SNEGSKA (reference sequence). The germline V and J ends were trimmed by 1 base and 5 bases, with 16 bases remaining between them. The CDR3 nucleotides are TGCAGTGCTAGAGTCACACGGGGGGCCGGAGATACGCAGTATTTT. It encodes CSARVTRGAGDTQYF.

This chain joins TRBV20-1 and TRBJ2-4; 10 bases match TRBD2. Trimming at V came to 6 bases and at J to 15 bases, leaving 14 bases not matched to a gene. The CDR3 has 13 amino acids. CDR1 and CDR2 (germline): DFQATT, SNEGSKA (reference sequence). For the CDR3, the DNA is TGCAGTGCCCGGAGGGCTAGCGGGAGAGAATTGTACTTC. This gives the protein CSARRASGRELYF.

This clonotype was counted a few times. CDR3 DNA: TGTGCCAGCAGCTATAGAAGAAATTCACCCCTCCACTTT. The encoded protein is CASSYRRNSPLHF. The rearrangement uses TRBV12-3 or TRBV12-4 and TRBJ1-6, with no clear D. CDR3 length: 13 residues. V was trimmed by 6 bases and J by 7 bases, leaving 10 bases between them.

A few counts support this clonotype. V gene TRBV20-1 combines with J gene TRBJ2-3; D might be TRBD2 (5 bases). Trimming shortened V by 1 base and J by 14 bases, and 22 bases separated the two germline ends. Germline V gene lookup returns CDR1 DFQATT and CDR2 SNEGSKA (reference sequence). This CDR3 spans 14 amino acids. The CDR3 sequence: CSARVGSASPLPYF. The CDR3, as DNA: TGCAGTGCTAGAGTTGGGTCGGCTAGCCCGCTGCCGTATTTT.

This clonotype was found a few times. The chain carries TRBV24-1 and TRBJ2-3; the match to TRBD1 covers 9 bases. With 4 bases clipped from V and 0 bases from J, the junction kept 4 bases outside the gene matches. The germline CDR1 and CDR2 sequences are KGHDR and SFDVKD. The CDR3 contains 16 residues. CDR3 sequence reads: CATSEDRGTSTDTQYF. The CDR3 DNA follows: TGTGCCACCAGTGAAGACAGGGGGACTAGCACAGATACGCAGTATTTT.

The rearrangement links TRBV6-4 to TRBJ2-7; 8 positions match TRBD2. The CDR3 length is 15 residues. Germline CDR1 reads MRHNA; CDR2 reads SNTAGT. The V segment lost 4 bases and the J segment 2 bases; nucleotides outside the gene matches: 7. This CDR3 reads CASSAPTSATYEQYF. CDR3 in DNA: TGTGCCAGCAGTGCCCCGACTAGCGCAACCTACGAGCAGTACTTC.